This T cell receptor beta chain was sequenced for a study of regulatory T cells in long-lasting Graves disease. Sequencing libraries for TCR beta were prepared with iRepertoire HTBI primers and Arm-PCR of CDR3 regions. TCRdb itself ran the multiplex PCR reads through MiXCR, one entry per CDR3 protein. The data contain about 220,000 distinct CDR3 sequences, around 19% of them singletons. As to time point: newly diagnosed GD, antithyroid drugs for less than 3 months. PBMC RNA served as the TCR library source. The CDR3 is 15 residues long. In germline, CDR1 is DFQATT, CDR2 SNEGSKA (reference sequence). V gave up 3 bases and J gave up 4 bases, with 18 bases separating them. This clonotype was seen at least ten times. These same data were also listed under a study on T cells in Graves' hyperthyroidism and ophthalmopathy. That report adds: In blood, most of the thyroid clonotypes expanded above 0.001 were also present.

The sample was peripheral blood mononuclear cells (PBMCs), taken at new diagnosis, from a patient treated with antithyroid drugs. This receptor was obtained from a woman in her twenties or thirties with Graves disease. The chain couples TRBV20-1 to TRBJ1-1, with D possibly matching TRBD1 (6 bases). CDR3 residues: CSARDLQGRVTEAFF. CDR3 in DNA: TGCAGTGCTAGGGACCTACAGGGCCGGGTCACTGAAGCTTTCTTT.